Listed below are T cell receptor beta chains from one sample, sequenced in a study of cytomegalovirus exposure and HLA in healthy donors. Profiled with immunoSEQ multiplex PCR; TCRdb holds only in-frame clones, not every one. The sample lists approximately 200,000 clones; around 75% were seen once. The sample comprised PBMCs. Receptors originate from a woman in her twenties or thirties in good health and CMV-seropositive. Each CDR3 is given with its conserved first and last residue. The D gene is left open where the match is weak. Only some rows state a clone size, as once, few, many or a class for expanded clones.

size	V	J	D	DNA	CDR3
NA	TRBV27	TRBJ1-4	TRBD1	TGTGCCAGCAGTTCCAGGGGGCTAGGTGAAAAACTGTTTTTT	CASSSRGLGEKLFF
NA	TRBV19	TRBJ1-1	NA	TGTGCCAGTAGTATAGATCGCGGGGGGGAATTGAACACTGAAGCTTTCTTT	CASSIDRGGELNTEAFF
NA	TRBV19	TRBJ2-2	NA	TGTGCCAGTAAGAGCCGGGACTTCACCGGGGAGCTGTTTTTT	CASKSRDFTGELFF
few	TRBV7-2	TRBJ1-4	NA	TGTGCCAGCAGCTTACGGCCGTCAGGGGAACTGTTTTTT	CASSLRPSGELFF
NA	TRBV7-9	TRBJ2-5	TRBD2	TGTGCCAGCAGGAGTGCGGGCGGGAGGGAAGAGACCCAGTACTTC	CASRSAGGREETQYF
NA	TRBV4-3	TRBJ2-3	TRBD1	TGCGCCAGCAGCCAAGATTCGGGACAGGGGGGTCCAGATACGCAGTATTTT	CASSQDSGQGGPDTQYF
NA	TRBV6-5	TRBJ1-4	NA	TGTGCCAGCAGTTACTTCTCCTCTAATGAAAAACTGTTTTTT	CASSYFSSNEKLFF
few	TRBV2	TRBJ2-5	NA	TGTGCCAGCAGTGAAGGTATTGTTGCAGTTCCCCAAGAGACCCAGTACTTC	CASSEGIVAVPQETQYF
NA	TRBV7-7	TRBJ2-7	NA	TGTGCTAGCGCGAAAAGTCGGGGCTCCTACGAGCAGTACTTC	CASAKSRGSYEQYF
NA	TRBV6-1	TRBJ1-5	NA	TGTGCCAGCAGTGGGGAGTTTGGCAATCAGCCCCAGCATTTT	CASSGEFGNQPQHF
NA	TRBV7-8	TRBJ2-5	NA	TGTGCCAGCAGCTTAGGGGCGTCGGGGGACGAAGAGACCCAGTACTTC	CASSLGASGDEETQYF
NA	TRBV7-2	TRBJ2-5	TRBD2	TGTGCCAGCAGCCTCAGACTAGCGGGGGGGCTTGGTGAGACCCAGTACTTC	CASSLRLAGGLGETQYF
once	TRBV18	TRBJ1-1	NA	TGTGCCAGCTCACCACCGGCGGCGATCGGTTACACTGAAGCTTTCTTT	CASSPPAAIGYTEAFF
once	TRBV4-3	TRBJ1-6	NA	TGCGCCAGCAGCCAACGGGACATTAATTCACCCCTCCACTTT	CASSQRDINSPLHF
few	TRBV28	TRBJ1-5	NA	TGTGCCAGCAGTTTACTCGAGGAAGCCCAGCATTTT	CASSLLEEAQHF
few	TRBV28	TRBJ1-1	NA	TGTGCCAGCAGAGGCGACGGGGGCACTGAAGCTTTCTTT	CASRGDGGTEAFF
NA	TRBV7-8	TRBJ2-1	TRBD2	TGTGCCAGCAGCCCCGGGACTAGCGGGATCGTCTCCTACAATGAGCAGTTCTTC	CASSPGTSGIVSYNEQFF
NA	TRBV7-9	TRBJ1-1	NA	TGTGCCAGCAGCGCCCCGCAGGGTGGCACTGAAGCTTTCTTT	CASSAPQGGTEAFF
NA	TRBV7-8	TRBJ1-2	NA	TGTGCCAGCAGCTTAGTGGGCAGGGGAGTTTTCTATGGCTACACCTTC	CASSLVGRGVFYGYTF
NA	TRBV5-4	TRBJ2-7	TRBD1	TGTGCCAGCAGCTCGGGACAGCCCTACGAGCAGTACTTC	CASSSGQPYEQYF
few	TRBV6-5	TRBJ2-7	TRBD1	TGTGCCAGCGGCTGGCGGGACAGGGGGCTAGAGCAGTACTTC	CASGWRDRGLEQYF
NA	TRBV19	TRBJ1-2	TRBD1	TGTGCCAGTAACTTCGGGGACAGGCGCTTGGATGGCTACACCTTC	CASNFGDRRLDGYTF
NA	TRBV25-1	TRBJ2-7	NA	TGTGCCAGCAGTGCCTCAGGGCTCAGCTACGAGCAGTACTTC	CASSASGLSYEQYF
NA	TRBV27	TRBJ1-2	NA	TGTGCCAGCAGTTTCCGACGGACAGTTGACGGCTACACCTTC	CASSFRRTVDGYTF
NA	TRBV5-1	TRBJ2-7	TRBD2	TGCGCCAGCAGCCCGGAAAGACTAGCGGGTACCTACGAGCAGTACTTC	CASSPERLAGTYEQYF
NA	TRBV15	TRBJ2-7	TRBD1	TGTGCCACCAGCAGAGACGCGACAGGGGGACCGGACCCTCAGTACTTC	CATSRDATGGPDPQYF
NA	TRBV6-6	TRBJ2-7	TRBD1	TGTGCCAGCAGTTACTTAGGGACAGGGTCCTACGAGCAGTACTTC	CASSYLGTGSYEQYF
NA	TRBV5-1	TRBJ1-2	NA	TGCGCCAGCAGCTCTTCCGTCGACAGCACCGAGGGCTACACCTTC	CASSSSVDSTEGYTF
NA	TRBV6-1	TRBJ2-2	TRBD2	TGTGCCAGCAGTGCACTGGCGGGGGGGGCGGGCGGGGAGCTGTTTTTT	CASSALAGGAGGELFF
NA	TRBV6-5	TRBJ1-1	NA	TGTGCCGGCAGAGCCCGGGAACCGGTGGGAGCTTTCTTT	CAGRAREPVGAFF
NA	TRBV28	TRBJ2-2	TRBD1	TGTGCCAGCAGGGACGGGACAGGGGAAACCGGGGAGCTGTTTTTT	CASRDGTGETGELFF
NA	TRBV4-1	TRBJ2-2	NA	TGCGCCAGCAGCCAAGTTAGGAGCACCGGGGAGCTGTTTTTT	CASSQVRSTGELFF
NA	TRBV5-1	TRBJ1-2	NA	TGCGCCAGCAGCCTTGGGGGAGGCGGCTACACCTTC	CASSLGGGGYTF
NA	TRBV4-2	TRBJ2-7	TRBD2	TGTGCCAGCAGCCAAGTGGTTAGCGGGAGTTTCAACGAGCAGTACTTC	CASSQVVSGSFNEQYF
NA	TRBV19	TRBJ1-2	NA	TGTGCCAGTAGTCAGCGGGGACTAGGCTATGGCTACACCTTC	CASSQRGLGYGYTF
NA	TRBV7-9	TRBJ1-1	NA	TGTGCCAGCAGCTTAGGGGGCAGTGAGGCTTTCTTT	CASSLGGSEAFF
few	TRBV6-6	TRBJ1-6	TRBD1	TGTGCCAGCAGCCCCGGGGAAGGGGGCGTAAATTCACCCCTCCACTTT	CASSPGEGGVNSPLHF
NA	TRBV4-2	TRBJ1-1	NA	TGTGCCAGCAGCCAAGAAGGTGTAGGGGCAAGGACTGAAGCTTTCTTT	CASSQEGVGARTEAFF
NA	TRBV11-2	TRBJ1-5	TRBD1	TGTGCCAGCAGCTTAGGGACAGGTCTCAATCAGCCCCAGCATTTT	CASSLGTGLNQPQHF
NA	TRBV6-5	TRBJ2-7	TRBD2	TGTGCCAGCTCAGAAACCGGGACTAGGAGCTACGAGCAGTACTTC	CASSETGTRSYEQYF